This T cell receptor beta chain was found in a study of CD8 T cells in Susac syndrome. Study conclusions and caveats: The relatively small number of individuals in the TCR sequencing and HLA analysis was acknowledged by the study.

The germline V and J ends were trimmed by 3 bases and 2 bases, with 7 bases remaining between them. The CDR3 is 14 amino acids. TCR beta from blood CD8+ and CD4+ T cells was sequenced. Negative isolation yielded CD4+ and CD8+ T cells, and FACS enriched TEMRA cells. Reverse transcription of 0.5 to 1 ug RNA was carried out with random hexamers. Amplification of the TCR beta CDR3 was carried out by immunoSEQ multiplex PCR, which spanned a total of 54 Vbeta and 13 Jbeta segments. One entry per CDR3 protein, called by TCRdb with MiXCR from the immunoSEQ multiplex PCR reads. Counted here are about 280,000 distinct CDR3 sequences, about 85% occurring once; the ten biggest clones make up around 0.12%. Comments on this clonotype: The antigen remains undetermined.

The chain uses TRBV12-3 or TRBV12-4 and TRBJ1-4; D unresolved. The source material was CD8+ T cells from PBMCs. The sequence came from a human donor with multiple sclerosis. CDR3 bases: TGTGCCAGCAGTTTGGAGCGGACTAATGAAAAACTGTTTTTT. Translating it yields CASSLERTNEKLFF.